The T cell receptor (beta chain) described here comes from a study of blood T cell repertoires in COVID-19. Study context: COVID-19 samples collected from the United States, Italy and Spain covered acute and convalescent phases. Sources were T cells, B-cell-depleted T cells, or PBMCs; the material itself was cDNA or gDNA.

The V and J ends lost 4 bases and 6 bases, in that order; junction bases with no gene match: 15. The CDR3 is 16 amino acids. Germline V gene data show CDR1 as SGHNT and CDR2 as YYREEE (reference sequence). A Seattle source enrolled patients during active infection and followed them longitudinally. Original processing notes: Estimation of nucleated cell counts relied on the amplification of reference gene primers. Only in-frame clones appear in the TCRdb table, and some are missing; sequencing was by immunoSEQ multiplex PCR. The DNA was the basis for D and trimming; V, J and clone size are from that table. The sample yields roughly 290,000 clones, 80% to 85% seen once.

The sequence came from a person aged 65-85 years with COVID-19, enrolled during active disease. The chain employs TRBV5-4 and TRBJ1-1; TRBD1 matches at 7 bases. The sample was peripheral blood. CDR3: CASSSGGTVFFAEAFF. In nucleotides, the CDR3 is TGTGCCAGCAGCAGCGGGGGGACAGTATTTTTCGCTGAAGCTTTCTTT.